Listed below are T cell receptor beta chains from one sample, sequenced in a study of cytomegalovirus exposure and HLA in healthy donors. TCRdb's table, derived via immunoSEQ multiplex PCR, lists solely in-frame clones and lacks some. The table includes some 180,000 clones, around 84% detected once. Specimen: PBMCs. These receptors all stem from a woman in her late teens or twenties in good health and CMV-seronegative. The CDR3 runs from the conserved cysteine through the conserved F or W. The order of the fields is V gene, D gene, clone size, J gene, CDR3 DNA, CDR3 protein. D genes are given only for firm matches. Clone size is stated in some rows and not others, as once, few, many or a class when expanded.

>TRBV10-3|-|-|TRBJ2-2
TGTGCCATCAGCCAGGGGCAGAACACCGGGGAGCTGTTTTTT
CAISQGQNTGELFF
>TRBV28|-|once|TRBJ1-2
TGTGCCAGCAGTAGCACAGGGTTGAGGGATGATGGCTACACCTTC
CASSSTGLRDDGYTF
>TRBV6-1|TRBD1|few|TRBJ2-6
TGTGCCAGCAGTGGAGGGACAGGGGTGGTAGGGGCCAACGTCCTGACTTTC
CASSGGTGVVGANVLTF
>TRBV6-6|-|-|TRBJ1-2
TGTGCCAGCAGTTACTCGTCAGGGGCGGGTGGCTACACCTTC
CASSYSSGAGGYTF
>TRBV2|TRBD1|-|TRBJ2-3
TGTGCCAGCAGTGAATTGGGGACAGACTTGTCTGGCACAGATACGCAGTATTTT
CASSELGTDLSGTDTQYF
>TRBV6-6|TRBD1|-|TRBJ2-7
TGTGCCAGCAGTTACCAGGGGGATCGATTGATTTACGAGCAGTACTTC
CASSYQGDRLIYEQYF
>TRBV10-1|-|-|TRBJ2-1
TGCGCCAGCAGTGAGATCCTTAATGAGCAGTTCTTC
CASSEILNEQFF
>TRBV5-4|TRBD2|-|TRBJ2-7
TGTGCCAGCAGCTTGGGAAGCGGGAGAGAGGAGCAGTACTTC
CASSLGSGREEQYF
>TRBV7-2|TRBD1|-|TRBJ1-4
TGTGCCAGCAGCTTAGTGACAGGGCCGGAAAAACTGTTTTTT
CASSLVTGPEKLFF
>TRBV11-2|TRBD2|-|TRBJ2-5
TGTGCCAGCACCCCCTTAGCGGGAGAAGAGACCCAGTACTTC
CASTPLAGEETQYF